This T cell receptor (beta chain) originates from a study of blood T cell repertoires in COVID-19. Across the whole study: Researchers got acute and convalescent COVID-19 samples from the United States, Italy and Spain. T cells, B-cell-depleted T cells, or PBMCs supplied cDNA or gDNA.

Repertoires were generated with immunoSEQ multiplex PCR, while TCRdb's copy carries only in-frame clones and drops some. The profile shows 130,000 to 150,000 clones, approximately 80% of them singletons. The germline V gene encodes CDR1 MNHEY and CDR2 SVGAGI. Trimming removed 6 bases at V and 5 bases at J, with 14 bases between. The CDR3 covers 14 residues. This clone has just a few counts. The V and J genes are TRBV6-5 and TRBJ2-1, with D maybe TRBD1 (6 bases). This sequence was found in a human donor in a cohort sampled during active COVID-19. The specimen sequenced was peripheral blood. The DNA of the CDR3 is TGTGCCAGCAGAACTAACAGGGACGACAATGAGCAGTTCTTC. Its protein product is CASRTNRDDNEQFF.